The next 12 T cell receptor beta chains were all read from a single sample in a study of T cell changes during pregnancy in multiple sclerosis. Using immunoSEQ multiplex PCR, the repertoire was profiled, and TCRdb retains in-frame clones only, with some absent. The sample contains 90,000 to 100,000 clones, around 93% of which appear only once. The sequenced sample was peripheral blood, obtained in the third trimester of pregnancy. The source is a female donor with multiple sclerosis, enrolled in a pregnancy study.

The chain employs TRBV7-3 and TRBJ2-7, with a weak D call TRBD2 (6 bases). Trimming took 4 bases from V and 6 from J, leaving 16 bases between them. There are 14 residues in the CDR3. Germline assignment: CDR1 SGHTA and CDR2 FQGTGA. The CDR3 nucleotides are TGTGCCAGCAGCTCGTCCGTTGGAGCGGGCGAGCAGTACTTC. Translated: CASSSSVGAGEQYF.

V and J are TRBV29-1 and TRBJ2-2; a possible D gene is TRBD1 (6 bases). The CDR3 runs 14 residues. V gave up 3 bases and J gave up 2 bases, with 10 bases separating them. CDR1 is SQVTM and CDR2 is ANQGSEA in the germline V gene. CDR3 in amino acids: CSVDPGGNTGELFF. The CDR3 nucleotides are TGCAGCGTTGACCCTGGGGGCAACACCGGGGAGCTGTTTTTT.

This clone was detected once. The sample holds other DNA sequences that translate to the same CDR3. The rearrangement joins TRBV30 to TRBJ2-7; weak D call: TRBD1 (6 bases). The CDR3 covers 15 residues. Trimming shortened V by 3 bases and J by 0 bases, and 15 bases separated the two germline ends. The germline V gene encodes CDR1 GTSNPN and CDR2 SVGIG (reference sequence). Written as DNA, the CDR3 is TGTGCCTGGAGCCTAGGTCAGGGGAGCTCCTACGAGCAGTACTTC. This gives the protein CAWSLGQGSSYEQYF.

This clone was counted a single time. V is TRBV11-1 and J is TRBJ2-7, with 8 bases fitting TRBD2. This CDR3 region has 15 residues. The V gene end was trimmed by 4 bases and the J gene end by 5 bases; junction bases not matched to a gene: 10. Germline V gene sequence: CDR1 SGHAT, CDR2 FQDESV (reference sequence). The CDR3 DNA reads TGTGCCAGCAGCTCGGGGGGGCAGGGCGCCAACGAGCAGTACTTC. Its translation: CASSSGGQGANEQYF.

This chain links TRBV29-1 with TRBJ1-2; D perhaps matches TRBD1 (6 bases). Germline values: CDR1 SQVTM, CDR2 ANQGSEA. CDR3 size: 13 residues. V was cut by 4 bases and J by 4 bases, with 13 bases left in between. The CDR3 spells CSVGQGSGYGYTF. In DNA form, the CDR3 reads TGCAGCGTTGGTCAGGGGAGCGGCTATGGCTACACCTTC.

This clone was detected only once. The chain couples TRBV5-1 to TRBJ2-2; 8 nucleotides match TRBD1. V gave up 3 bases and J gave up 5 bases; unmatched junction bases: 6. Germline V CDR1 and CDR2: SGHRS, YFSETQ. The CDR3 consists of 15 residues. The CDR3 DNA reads TGCGCCAGCAGCTGGACAGGGTCGGTAACCGGGGAGCTGTTTTTT. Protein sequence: CASSWTGSVTGELFF.

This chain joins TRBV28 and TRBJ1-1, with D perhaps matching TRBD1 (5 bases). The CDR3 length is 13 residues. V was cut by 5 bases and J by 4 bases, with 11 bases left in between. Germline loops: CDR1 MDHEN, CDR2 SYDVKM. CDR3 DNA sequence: TGTGCCAGCAGTAGGGGCCTTGCCACTGAAGCTTTCTTT. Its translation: CASSRGLATEAFF.

CDR3 sequence reads: CASSTRQGVQTDTQYF. The CDR3 nucleotides are TGTGCCAGCAGCACCCGACAGGGGGTCCAAACAGATACGCAGTATTTT. The V and J genes are TRBV7-6 and TRBJ2-3; 9 nucleotides align to TRBD1. Germline V gene data show CDR1 as SGHVS and CDR2 as FNYEAQ. The V segment lost 5 bases and the J segment 3 bases; nucleotides outside the gene matches: 9. CDR3 length: 16 residues.

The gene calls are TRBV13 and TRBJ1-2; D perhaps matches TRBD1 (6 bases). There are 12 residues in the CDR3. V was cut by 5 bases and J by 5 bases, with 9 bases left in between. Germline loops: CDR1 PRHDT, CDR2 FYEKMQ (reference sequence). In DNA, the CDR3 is TGTGCCAGCAGCACGGACAGATATGGCTACACCTTC. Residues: CASSTDRYGYTF.

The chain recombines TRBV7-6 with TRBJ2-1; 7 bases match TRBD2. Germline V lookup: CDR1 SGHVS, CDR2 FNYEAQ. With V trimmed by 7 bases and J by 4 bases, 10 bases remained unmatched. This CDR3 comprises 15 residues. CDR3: CASTHEAGPYNEQFF. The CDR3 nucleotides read TGTGCCAGCACCCACGAAGCGGGACCTTACAATGAGCAGTTCTTC. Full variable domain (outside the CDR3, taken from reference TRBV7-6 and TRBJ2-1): GAGVSQSPRYKVTKRGQDVALRCDPISGHVSLYWYRQALGQGPEFLTYFNYEAQQDKSGLPNDRFSAERPEGSISTLTIQRTEQRDSAMYRCASTHEAGPYNEQFFGPGTRLTVL.

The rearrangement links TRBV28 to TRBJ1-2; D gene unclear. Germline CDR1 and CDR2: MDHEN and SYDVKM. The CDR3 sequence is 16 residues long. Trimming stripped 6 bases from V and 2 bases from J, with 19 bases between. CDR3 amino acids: CASSPAGLRVNYGYTF. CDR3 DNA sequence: TGTGCCAGCAGCCCCGCCGGACTACGGGTCAACTATGGCTACACCTTC.

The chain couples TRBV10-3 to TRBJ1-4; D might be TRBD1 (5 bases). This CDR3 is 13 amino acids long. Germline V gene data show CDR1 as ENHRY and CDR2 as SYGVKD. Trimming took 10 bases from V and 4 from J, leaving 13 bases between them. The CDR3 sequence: CATTGDHNEKLFF. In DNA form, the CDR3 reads TGTGCCACCACAGGAGATCATAATGAAAAACTGTTTTTT.